The next 2 T cell receptor beta chains were all read from a single sample in a study of blood T cell repertoires in COVID-19. Produced via immunoSEQ multiplex PCR; TCRdb's table is partial and in-frame only. The repertoire holds some 40,000 clones, with around 82% as singletons. What was sequenced was peripheral blood. The receptor set was obtained from a woman of 80 years or more with acute or convalescent COVID-19.

The rearrangement uses TRBV27 and TRBJ2-1; 13 bases line up with TRBD2. This CDR3 has 15 residues. Losses at the gene ends were 5 bases for V and 7 bases for J; bases not matched to a gene: 5. Per the germline V gene, CDR1 is MNHEY and CDR2 is SMNVEV (reference sequence). CDR3 in amino acids: CASSLGLAGVNEQFF. DNA of the CDR3: TGTGCCAGCAGTCTAGGACTAGCGGGAGTGAATGAGCAGTTCTTC.

This clone was picked up a small number of times. V is TRBV2 and J is TRBJ1-1, with TRBD1 identical over 8 bases. The V gene end was trimmed by 5 bases and the J gene end by 0 bases; junction bases not matched to a gene: 2. The germline V gene encodes CDR1 SNHLY and CDR2 FYNNEI. This CDR3 region has 14 residues. The CDR3 here is CASSNRGLNTEAFF. The DNA for the CDR3 is TGTGCCAGCAGTAACAGGGGGTTGAACACTGAAGCTTTCTTT. Based on the CDR3 plus reference TRBV2 and TRBJ1-1, the full variable domain is EPEVTQTPSHQVTQMGQEVILRCVPISNHLYFYWYRQILGQKVEFLVSFYNNEISEKSEIFDDQFSVERPDGSNFTLKIRSTKLEDSAMYFCASSNRGLNTEAFFGQGTRLTVV.